What follows are 3 T cell receptor beta chains derived from one specimen sequenced in a study of blood T cell repertoires in COVID-19. TCRdb's table, derived via immunoSEQ multiplex PCR, lists solely in-frame clones and lacks some. This sample has 100,000 or so clones, with approximately 87% found just once. Sequenced material: peripheral blood. These receptors were collected from a human donor in a cohort sampled during active COVID-19.

The chain carries TRBV6-6 and TRBJ2-3; the match to TRBD2 covers 15 bases. The germline gives CDR1 MNHNY, CDR2 SVGAGI (reference sequence). The CDR3 is 17 amino acids. Unmatched junction bases numbered 7, after V lost 5 bases and J lost 4 bases. DNA of the CDR3: TGTGCCAGCAGTCGGCGGACTAGCGGGAGGGGCCCAGATACGCAGTATTTT. This codes for CASSRRTSGRGPDTQYF.

The chain uses TRBV29-1 and TRBJ1-2; 8 bases fit TRBD1. V lost 6 bases to trimming and J lost 1 base; unmatched junction nucleotides: 10. CDR3 length equals 15 residues. Germline V gene lookup returns CDR1 SQVTM and CDR2 ANQGSEA. Here the CDR3 DNA reads TGCAGCGTGATCCCTTCGACAGGGGTTAACTATGGCTACACCTTC. The encoded protein is CSVIPSTGVNYGYTF.

The J gene is TRBJ1-1, the V gene TRBV7-2, with 7 bases aligning to TRBD1. The germline gives CDR1 SGHTA, CDR2 FQGNSA. The CDR3 covers 15 residues. V lost 5 bases, J lost 4 bases, and 10 bases stayed unmatched. The chain's CDR3 is CASSAQRGQGTEAFF. Written as DNA, the CDR3 is TGTGCCAGCAGCGCCCAAAGGGGGCAGGGCACTGAAGCTTTCTTT.